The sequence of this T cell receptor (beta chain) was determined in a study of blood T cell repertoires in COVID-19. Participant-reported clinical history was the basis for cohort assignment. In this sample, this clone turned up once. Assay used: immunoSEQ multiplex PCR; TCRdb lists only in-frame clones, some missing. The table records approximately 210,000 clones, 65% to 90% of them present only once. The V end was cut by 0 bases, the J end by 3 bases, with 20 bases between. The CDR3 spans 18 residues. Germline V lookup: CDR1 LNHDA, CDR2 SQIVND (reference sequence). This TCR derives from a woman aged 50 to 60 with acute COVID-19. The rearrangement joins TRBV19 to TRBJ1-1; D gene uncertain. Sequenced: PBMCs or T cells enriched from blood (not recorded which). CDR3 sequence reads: CASSIDEREPFLYTEAFF. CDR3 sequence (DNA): TGTGCCAGTAGTATAGATGAACGGGAACCGTTTTTGTACACTGAAGCTTTCTTT.